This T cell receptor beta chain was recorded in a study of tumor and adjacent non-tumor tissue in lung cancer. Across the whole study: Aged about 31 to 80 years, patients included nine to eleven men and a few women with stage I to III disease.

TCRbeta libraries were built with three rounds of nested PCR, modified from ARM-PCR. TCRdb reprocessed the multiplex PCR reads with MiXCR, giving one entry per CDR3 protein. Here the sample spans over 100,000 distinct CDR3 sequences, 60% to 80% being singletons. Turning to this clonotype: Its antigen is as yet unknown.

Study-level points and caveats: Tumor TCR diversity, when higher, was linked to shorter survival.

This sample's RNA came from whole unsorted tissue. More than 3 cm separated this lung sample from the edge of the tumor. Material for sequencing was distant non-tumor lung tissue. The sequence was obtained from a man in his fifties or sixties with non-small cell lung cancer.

The CDR3: CASSQVGTGSEQYF. As DNA, the CDR3 is TGCGCCAGCAGCCAAGTTGGGACCGGGTCCGAGCAGTACTTC. This chain joins TRBV4-1 and TRBJ2-7; D is perhaps TRBD1 or TRBD2 (5 bases each). The CDR3 is 14 amino acids. Between the trimmed V and J ends, which lost 1 base and 6 bases, there was a span of 13 bases. Germline values: CDR1 MGHRA, CDR2 YSYEKL.